The 17 T cell receptor beta chains listed next were all sequenced from one sample in a study of cytomegalovirus exposure and HLA in healthy donors. PCR primers comprised 60 Vbeta and 13 Jbeta primers. Measured with immunoSEQ multiplex PCR; TCRdb has only the in-frame clones, and not every one. The data show about 150,000 clones, 76% seen once. Sequences were obtained from PBMCs. Receptor source: a male donor in good health and CMV-seronegative.

The chain employs TRBV4-1 and TRBJ2-5, with D hard to call. V was trimmed by 8 bases and J by 4 bases, leaving 5 bases between them. Germline CDR1 reads MGHRA; CDR2 reads YSYEKL. The CDR3 contains 10 residues. This CDR3 is CASSSETQYF. The CDR3 coding sequence is TGCGCCAGCTCCTCAGAGACCCAGTACTTC.

This clone came up once. At one boundary the junction diverges from the germline segment, which might be a read error. The V and J genes are TRBV18 and TRBJ1-1; 10 nucleotides align to TRBD1. Germline CDR1 KGHSH, CDR2 LQKENI. This CDR3 has 14 residues. CDR3 DNA: TGTGCCAGTTCACCGGGACAGGGGAGGACTGAAGCTTTCTTT. It codes for CASSPGQGRTEAFF.

Only one count was recorded for this clone. The CDR3 is CASSPDRGLGEQYF. The CDR3 nucleotides are TGTGCCAGCAGTCCGGACAGGGGGCTTGGAGAGCAGTACTTC. The V and J genes are TRBV2 and TRBJ2-7, with 11 bases identical to TRBD1. The germline V gene encodes CDR1 SNHLY and CDR2 FYNNEI. This CDR3 contains 14 residues. V gave up 5 bases and J gave up 7 bases; unmatched junction bases: 7.

The genes are TRBV19 and TRBJ2-3; 11 nucleotides match TRBD1. CDR1 and CDR2 (germline): LNHDA, SQIVND (reference sequence). The CDR3 contains 16 residues. The junction had 5 bases not matched to a gene; V was cut back by 2 bases and J by 4 bases. The CDR3 loop is CASSISGQGAADTQYF. In DNA, the CDR3 is TGTGCCAGTAGTATAAGTGGACAGGGGGCAGCAGATACGCAGTATTTT. Full variable domain (outside the CDR3, taken from reference TRBV19 and TRBJ2-3): DGGITQSPKYLFRKEGQNVTLSCEQNLNHDAMYWYRQDPGQGLRLIYYSQIVNDFQKGDIAEGYSVSREKKESFPLTVTSAQKNPTAFYLCASSISGQGAADTQYFGPGTRLTVL.

The chain is built from TRBV30 and TRBJ1-2; 8 bases map to TRBD1. V lost 3 bases and J lost 6; bases outside the gene matches: 3. Per germline, CDR1 GTSNPN and CDR2 SVGIG (reference sequence). This CDR3 contains 12 residues. The CDR3 sequence is CAWSPRGHGYTF. The DNA of the CDR3 is TGTGCCTGGAGCCCCAGGGGGCATGGCTACACCTTC.

On this clone itself: A junction end diverges from the germline sequence, so it may reflect a read error. V and J are TRBV2 and TRBJ2-5; possible D gene TRBD2, 6 bases. Germline V gene lookup returns CDR1 SNHLY and CDR2 FYNNEI. The CDR3 has 13 amino acids. The CDR3 loop reads CASSQGYRETQHF. Here the CDR3 DNA reads TGTGCCAGCAGCCAGGGTTATCGGGAGACCCAGCACTTC.

This chain uses TRBV6-1 with TRBJ1-1, with D possibly being TRBD1 (6 bases). The ends were cut back, 7 bases at V and 5 bases at J, with 17 bases in the middle. This CDR3 region has 14 residues. Germline loops: CDR1 MNHNS, CDR2 SASEGT. The CDR3, as DNA: TGTGCCAGCACCGTCGACAGGCAAGGGACTGAAGCTTTCTTT. Translated, it gives CASTVDRQGTEAFF.

The chain couples TRBV19 to TRBJ1-5; no clear D gene. The germline V gene has CDR1 LNHDA and CDR2 SQIVND (reference sequence). This CDR3 spans 18 amino acids. Trimming removed 3 bases at V and 0 bases at J, with 18 bases between. The CDR3 spells CASSMSGGFGVSNQPQHF. The CDR3 region has the DNA TGTGCCAGTAGTATGTCAGGCGGGTTTGGAGTTAGCAATCAGCCCCAGCATTTT.

This chain uses TRBV9 with TRBJ2-3, with 9 bases fitting TRBD2. V gave up 4 bases and J gave up 2 bases; unmatched junction bases: 11. The CDR3 spans 17 residues. Germline V lookup: CDR1 SGDLS, CDR2 YYNGEE. CDR3 in DNA: TGTGCCAGCAGCCCGCTCCTCAGCGGGGGGTTCACAGATACGCAGTATTTT. It specifies CASSPLLSGGFTDTQYF.

This sequence joins TRBV28 and TRBJ1-2, with 10 bases identical to TRBD1. The CDR3 runs 16 residues. CDR1 and CDR2 (germline): MDHEN, SYDVKM. The V segment lost 10 bases and the J segment 5 bases; nucleotides outside the gene matches: 16. The CDR3 reads CATTRPGQGQGYGYTF. CDR3 nucleotides: TGTGCCACCACCCGACCGGGACAGGGGCAAGGGTATGGCTACACCTTC.

J is TRBJ2-7 and V is TRBV21-1; TRBD1 is the table's D call and was not checked against the DNA. TRBV21-1 is tagged as a pseudogene. The CDR3 covers 19 residues. This CDR3 reads CASSKARDSGHVGLYEQYF. DNA of the CDR3: TGTGCCAGCAGCAAAGCGCGGGACAGTGGACACGTTGGGCTCTACGAGCAGTACTTC.

The rearrangement joins TRBV29-1 to TRBJ2-2; TRBD2 is a possible D gene (6 bases). The CDR3 has 16 residues. Trimming took off 2 bases at V and 0 bases at J, with 13 bases between the two ends. Germline values: CDR1 SQVTM, CDR2 ANQGSEA. CDR3 nucleotides: TGCAGCGTTGAAACCCTCACTAGCACGAACACCGGGGAGCTGTTTTTT. Protein sequence: CSVETLTSTNTGELFF.

This rearrangement joins TRBV5-1 to TRBJ2-5; 13 nucleotides align to TRBD2. TRBJ2-7 matches the DNA end more closely, so the J call is doubtful. CDR3 size: 15 residues. CDR1 and CDR2 from the germline V gene are SGHRS and YFSETQ. The CDR3 DNA reads as TGCGCCAGCAGCTTGGGGACTAGCGGGAGTTACGAGCAGTACTTC. Translating it yields CASSLGTSGSYEQYF.

V usage is TRBV2 and J usage is TRBJ2-5; D unclear. CDR1 and CDR2 (germline): SNHLY, FYNNEI. V was trimmed by 1 base and J by 5 bases, leaving 11 bases between them. This CDR3 spans 14 amino acids. CDR3 DNA sequence: TGTGCCAGCAGTGAAGGAGGAGCAAGGGAGACCCAGTACTTC. It is translated as CASSEGGARETQYF. Supplemented by reference TRBV2 and TRBJ2-5, the full variable domain reads EPEVTQTPSHQVTQMGQEVILRCVPISNHLYFYWYRQILGQKVEFLVSFYNNEISEKSEIFDDQFSVERPDGSNFTLKIRSTKLEDSAMYFCASSEGGARETQYFGPGTRLLVL.

Concerning this clone: The final CDR3 position lacks the conserved phenylalanine or tryptophan, pointing to a likely read error. This chain connects TRBV6-5 to TRBJ2-4; possible D gene TRBD1, 6 bases. CDR1 and CDR2 (germline): MNHEY, SVGAGI. Trimming took off 4 bases at V and 2 bases at J, with 15 bases between the two ends. This CDR3 is built from 16 residues. Here the CDR3 DNA reads TGTGCCAGCAGTTCCTACAGGGAACGGACCAAAAACATTCAGTACGTC. It encodes CASSSYRERTKNIQYV.

The rearrangement uses TRBV11-1 and TRBJ2-3; 7 bases are shared with TRBD1. CDR3 length: 18 amino acids. The germline V gene encodes CDR1 SGHAT and CDR2 FQDESV (reference sequence). V trimming: 5 bases; J trimming: 1 base; junction bases outside the gene matches: 15. CDR3 sequence: CASSPDRTLKYRTDTQYF. The CDR3 DNA is TGTGCCAGCAGCCCGGACAGGACCCTTAAGTATCGCACAGATACGCAGTATTTT.

This chain connects TRBV7-3 to TRBJ2-7; TRBD2 matches at 7 bases. The CDR3 is made up of 14 amino acids. CDR1 and CDR2 (germline): SGHTA, FQGTGA. Unmatched junction bases numbered 4, after V lost 5 bases and J lost 0 bases. The CDR3 DNA is TGTGCCAGCAGCCCCGGGGGGAGCTCCTACGAGCAGTACTTC. It specifies CASSPGGSSYEQYF.